This TCR beta chain was documented in a study of blood T cell repertoires in COVID-19. Per the original data handling: Counts of nucleated cells, estimated from reference gene primer amplification, were obtained. TCRdb's table, derived via immunoSEQ multiplex PCR, lists solely in-frame clones and lacks some. Clone size and the V and J calls come from that table; the DNA yielded D and trimming. The sample gives some 520,000 clones, about 91% of which show up once; roughly 0.9% is in the top ten. V was pared by 6 bases and J by 13 bases, with 18 bases between. CDR3 length: 12 amino acids. CDR1 and CDR2 from the germline V gene are MNHEY and SVGAGI.

The sample comprised peripheral blood. The chain combines TRBV6-5 with TRBJ1-2; D not resolved. The clonotype was recovered from a young man with COVID-19, enrolled during active disease. The CDR3 sequence: CASSSPSPTSTF. For the CDR3, the DNA is TGTGCCAGCAGCTCCCCTTCCCCGACAAGCACCTTC.